The rows below give T cell receptor beta chains drawn from one sample of a study of T-cell reconstitution after alpha-beta-depleted transplantation in children. TCRdb itself ran the PCR reads through MiXCR, one entry per CDR3 protein. The table records approximately 130,000 distinct CDR3 sequences, more than 9.5% of them present only once. The starting material was PBMCs, mostly from graft donor cells, obtained 180 days after TCRalphabeta/CD19-depleted stem cell transplant. These receptors were collected from a girl under three years old who had a stem cell transplant for combined immunodeficiency, so the T cells may come from the graft donor. Both conserved end residues are part of each CDR3. The order of the fields is CDR3 DNA, CDR3 protein, CDR3 length, clone size, V gene, J gene, D gene. A D gene is named only where the DNA matches it firmly. Not every row has a clone size; where given, it reads once, few, many or a size class.

cdr3_nt: TGTGCCAGCAGTCCGGGACTCCAAGAGACCCAGTACTTC
cdr3_aa: CASSPGLQETQYF
cdr3_length: 13
clone_size: many
v_call: TRBV12-3/TRBV12-4
j_call: TRBJ2-5
d_call: .

cdr3_nt: TGCAGCCGACAGCGTCCTTCCTACGAGCAGTACTTC
cdr3_aa: CSRQRPSYEQYF
cdr3_length: 12
clone_size: .
v_call: TRBV20-1
j_call: TRBJ2-7
d_call: .

cdr3_nt: TGTGCCAGCAGCCTACTGGGACTAGCGGGACACCCAGCAGATACGCAGTATTTT
cdr3_aa: CASSLLGLAGHPADTQYF
cdr3_length: 18
clone_size: .
v_call: TRBV27
j_call: TRBJ2-3
d_call: TRBD2

cdr3_nt: TGTGCCACCAGCGGTCCTAACAACGAGCAGTACTTC
cdr3_aa: CATSGPNNEQYF
cdr3_length: 12
clone_size: .
v_call: TRBV15
j_call: TRBJ2-7
d_call: .

cdr3_nt: TGTGCCAGCAGAAAGGGTTTGGCGGCCAATGAGCAGTTCTTC
cdr3_aa: CASRKGLAANEQFF
cdr3_length: 14
clone_size: few
v_call: TRBV12-3/TRBV12-4
j_call: TRBJ2-1
d_call: .

cdr3_nt: TGTGCCAGCAGCTTTGTAGCAGCAGGATCTGAGACCCAGTACTTC
cdr3_aa: CASSFVAAGSETQYF
cdr3_length: 15
clone_size: many
v_call: TRBV5-5
j_call: TRBJ2-5
d_call: .

cdr3_nt: TGTGCCAGCAGCGACAGGGGTCGAGGCGATGAGCAGTTCTTC
cdr3_aa: CASSDRGRGDEQFF
cdr3_length: 14
clone_size: few
v_call: TRBV6-1
j_call: TRBJ2-1
d_call: TRBD1

cdr3_nt: TGTGCCTCAACGCCTATAGGCCAGATGAGGAGAGAGCAGTACTTC
cdr3_aa: CASTPIGQMRREQYF
cdr3_length: 15
clone_size: many
v_call: TRBV28
j_call: TRBJ2-7
d_call: .

cdr3_nt: TGTGCCAGCAGCCAAGCGCAAGCGGGGGGTTCCAACCCCTACGAGCAGTACTTC
cdr3_aa: CASSQAQAGGSNPYEQYF
cdr3_length: 18
clone_size: .
v_call: TRBV3-1
j_call: TRBJ2-7
d_call: TRBD2

cdr3_nt: TGCAGCGTTCCAGCGGGAGGGGGCTACGAGCAGTACTTC
cdr3_aa: CSVPAGGGYEQYF
cdr3_length: 13
clone_size: .
v_call: TRBV29-1
j_call: TRBJ2-7
d_call: TRBD2